This T cell receptor (beta chain) was sequenced in a study of tumour-infiltrating T cells in Burkitt lymphoma. The CDR3 sequence is 14 residues long. V gave up 3 bases and J gave up 5 bases, with 10 bases separating them. The germline CDR1 and CDR2 sequences are MNHEY and SMNVEV (reference sequence). TCRdb's copy holds only in-frame clones and misses some; the assay was immunoSEQ multiplex PCR. The table includes about 2,800 clones, 65% to 80% detected once. Sequencing was carried out using tumor tissue. This TCR was sampled from a human donor with diffuse large B-cell lymphoma. The chain carries TRBV27 and TRBJ2-2, with unresolved D. As DNA, the CDR3 is TGTGCCAGCAGTTTCGTCAGCAATACCGGGGAGCTGTTTTTT. It specifies CASSFVSNTGELFF.